This TCR beta chain appears in the sequencing data of a study of cytomegalovirus exposure and HLA in healthy donors. Use of 60 Vbeta and 13 Jbeta primers characterized the PCR. Data came from immunoSEQ multiplex PCR; TCRdb stores just in-frame clones and leaves some out. The profile covers 50,000 to 70,000 clones, with about three quarters appearing a single time and less than 3% taken by the ten largest. All the people who gave samples were healthy bone marrow donors. J lost 3 bases, V lost 6 bases, and 5 bases had no gene match. CDR3 length: 15 amino acids. CDR1 and CDR2 (germline): MRHNA, SNTAGT. Whole-study results and caveats: Near-uniform donor sequencing depth was presumed by presence/absence analyses. Later analysis found that TCR beta chains associated with HLA were more clonally expanded than other, equally common chains.

To note about this clone: Antigen unknown.

This sequence joins TRBV6-4 and TRBJ2-1; TRBD1 agrees at 10 bases. This TCR came from a female donor in good health and CMV-seronegative. Sequencing was performed on PBMCs. CDR3 residues: CASSPTGGDYNEQFF. For the CDR3, the DNA is TGTGCCAGCAGCCCGACAGGGGGCGACTACAATGAGCAGTTCTTC.